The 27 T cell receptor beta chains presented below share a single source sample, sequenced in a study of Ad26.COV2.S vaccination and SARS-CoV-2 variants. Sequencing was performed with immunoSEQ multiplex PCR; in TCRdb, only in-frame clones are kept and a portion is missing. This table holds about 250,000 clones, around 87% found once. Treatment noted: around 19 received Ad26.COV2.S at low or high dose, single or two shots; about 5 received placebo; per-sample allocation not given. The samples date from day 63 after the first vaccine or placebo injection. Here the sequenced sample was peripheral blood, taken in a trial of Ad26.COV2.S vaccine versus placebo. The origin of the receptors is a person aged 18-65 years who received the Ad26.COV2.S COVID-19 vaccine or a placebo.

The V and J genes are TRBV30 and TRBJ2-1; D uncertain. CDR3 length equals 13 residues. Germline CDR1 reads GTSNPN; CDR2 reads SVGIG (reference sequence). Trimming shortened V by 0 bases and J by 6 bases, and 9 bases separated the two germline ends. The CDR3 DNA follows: TGTGCCTGGAGTGTACGGCCCCTCAATGAGCAGTTCTTC. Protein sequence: CAWSVRPLNEQFF.

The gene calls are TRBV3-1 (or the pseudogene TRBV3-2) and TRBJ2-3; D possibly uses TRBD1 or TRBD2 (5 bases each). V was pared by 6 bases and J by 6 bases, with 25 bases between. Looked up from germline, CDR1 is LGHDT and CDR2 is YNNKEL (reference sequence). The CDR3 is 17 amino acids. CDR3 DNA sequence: TGTGCCAGCAGTCCCACTTGGGGGTCTTACCCGGGGGATACGCAGTATTTT. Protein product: CASSPTWGSYPGDTQYF.

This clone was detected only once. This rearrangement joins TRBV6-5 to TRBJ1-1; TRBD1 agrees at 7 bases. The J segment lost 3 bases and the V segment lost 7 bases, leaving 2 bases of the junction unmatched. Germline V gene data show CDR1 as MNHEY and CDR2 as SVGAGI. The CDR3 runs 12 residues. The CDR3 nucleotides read TGTGCCAGCAAAAGGGGGCACACTGAAGCTTTCTTT. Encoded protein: CASKRGHTEAFF.

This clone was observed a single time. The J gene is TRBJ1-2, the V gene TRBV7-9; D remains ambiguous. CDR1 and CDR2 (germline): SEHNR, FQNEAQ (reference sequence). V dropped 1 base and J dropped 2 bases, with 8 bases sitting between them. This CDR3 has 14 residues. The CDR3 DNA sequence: TGTGCCAGCAGCTTAGTCTCCCTGAACTATGGCTACACCTTC. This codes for CASSLVSLNYGYTF.

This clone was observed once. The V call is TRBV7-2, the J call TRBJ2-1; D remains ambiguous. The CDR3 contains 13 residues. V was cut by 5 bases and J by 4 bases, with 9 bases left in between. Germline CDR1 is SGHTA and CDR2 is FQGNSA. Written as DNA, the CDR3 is TGTGCCAGCAGCCCCACCGAATACAATGAGCAGTTCTTC. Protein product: CASSPTEYNEQFF.

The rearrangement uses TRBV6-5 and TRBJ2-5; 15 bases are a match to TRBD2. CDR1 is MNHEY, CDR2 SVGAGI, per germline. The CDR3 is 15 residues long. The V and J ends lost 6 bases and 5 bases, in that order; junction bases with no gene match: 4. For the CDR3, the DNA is TGTGCCAGCAGCCTCGGGACTAGCGGGAGGGAGACCCAGTACTTC. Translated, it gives CASSLGTSGRETQYF.

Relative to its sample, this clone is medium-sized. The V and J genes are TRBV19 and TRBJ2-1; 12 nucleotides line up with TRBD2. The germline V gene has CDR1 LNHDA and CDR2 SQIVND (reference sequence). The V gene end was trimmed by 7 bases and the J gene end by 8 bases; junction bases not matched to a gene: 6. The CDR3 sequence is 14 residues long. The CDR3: CASTTSGSIHEQFF. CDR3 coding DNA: TGTGCCAGTACGACTAGCGGGAGTATTCATGAGCAGTTCTTC.

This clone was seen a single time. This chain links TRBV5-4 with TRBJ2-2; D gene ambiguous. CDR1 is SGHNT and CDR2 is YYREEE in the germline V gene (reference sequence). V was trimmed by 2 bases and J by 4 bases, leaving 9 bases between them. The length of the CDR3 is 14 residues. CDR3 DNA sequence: TGTGCCAGCAGCTTCGGGTTAGGCACCGGGGAGCTGTTTTTT. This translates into CASSFGLGTGELFF.

The CDR3 spells CSVRDRGLATNEKLFF. The CDR3 bases are TGCAGCGTGCGGGACAGGGGCTTAGCAACTAATGAAAAACTGTTTTTT. The rearrangement links TRBV29-1 to TRBJ1-4, with 10 bases identical to TRBD1. This CDR3 is built from 16 residues. The V gene's germline CDR1 is SQVTM and CDR2 ANQGSEA. V lost 6 bases, J lost 0 bases, and 7 bases stayed unmatched.

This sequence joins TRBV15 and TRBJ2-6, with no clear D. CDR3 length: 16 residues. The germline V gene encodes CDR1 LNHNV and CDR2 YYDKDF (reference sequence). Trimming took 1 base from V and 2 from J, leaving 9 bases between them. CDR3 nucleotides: TGTGCCACCAGCAGAGTTGGTGGGGCTGGGGCCAACGTCCTGACTTTC. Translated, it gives CATSRVGGAGANVLTF.

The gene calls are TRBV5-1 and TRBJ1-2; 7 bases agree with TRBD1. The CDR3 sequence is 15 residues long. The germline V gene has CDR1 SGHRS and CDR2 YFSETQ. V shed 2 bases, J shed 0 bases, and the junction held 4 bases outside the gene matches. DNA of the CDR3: TGCGCCAGCAGCTTAAGGGACAGTTCTAACTATGGCTACACCTTC. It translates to CASSLRDSSNYGYTF. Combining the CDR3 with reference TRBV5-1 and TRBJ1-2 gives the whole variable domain KAGVTQTPRYLIKTRGQQVTLSCSPISGHRSVSWYQQTPGQGLQFLFEYFSETQRNKGNFPGRFSGRQFSNSRSEMNVSTLELGDSALYLCASSLRDSSNYGYTFGSGTRLTVV.

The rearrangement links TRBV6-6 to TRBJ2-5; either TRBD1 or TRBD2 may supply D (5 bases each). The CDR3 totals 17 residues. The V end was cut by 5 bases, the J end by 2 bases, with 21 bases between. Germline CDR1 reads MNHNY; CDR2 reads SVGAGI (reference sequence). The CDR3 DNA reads TGTGCCAGCAGTCCGGGACGGACGACCCTGGGGCAAGAGACCCAGTACTTC. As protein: CASSPGRTTLGQETQYF.

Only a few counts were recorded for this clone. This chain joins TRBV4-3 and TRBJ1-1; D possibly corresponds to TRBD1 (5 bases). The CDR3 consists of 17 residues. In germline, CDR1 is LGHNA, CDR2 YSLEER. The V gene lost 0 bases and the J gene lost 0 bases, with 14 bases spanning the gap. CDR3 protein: CASSQDRRGAMNTEAFF. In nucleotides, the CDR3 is TGCGCCAGCAGCCAAGATAGGCGAGGGGCCATGAACACTGAAGCTTTCTTT.

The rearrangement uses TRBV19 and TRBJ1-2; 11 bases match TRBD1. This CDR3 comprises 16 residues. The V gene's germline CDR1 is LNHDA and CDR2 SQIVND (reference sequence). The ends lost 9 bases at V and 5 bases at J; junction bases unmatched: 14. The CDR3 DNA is TGTGCCAGGACCCCAGGACAGGGGGCGACTTCGTATGGCTACACCTTC. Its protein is CARTPGQGATSYGYTF.

CDR3 coding DNA: TGCGCCAGCAGCTGGACTAGCGGGAGCACAGATACGCAGTATTTT. Its protein is CASSWTSGSTDTQYF. V gene TRBV5-1 combines with J gene TRBJ2-3; the match to TRBD2 covers 11 bases. The CDR3 length is 15 residues. J was trimmed by 0 bases and V by 3 bases; bases with no gene match: 0. Germline V gives CDR1 SGHRS, CDR2 YFSETQ.

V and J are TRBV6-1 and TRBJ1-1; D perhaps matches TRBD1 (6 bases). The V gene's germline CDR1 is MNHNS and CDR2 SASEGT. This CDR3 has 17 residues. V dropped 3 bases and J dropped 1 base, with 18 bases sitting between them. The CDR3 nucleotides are TGTGCCAGCAGTGAGATCCGGGGAACAGGGAGGAACACTGAAGCTTTCTTT. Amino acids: CASSEIRGTGRNTEAFF.

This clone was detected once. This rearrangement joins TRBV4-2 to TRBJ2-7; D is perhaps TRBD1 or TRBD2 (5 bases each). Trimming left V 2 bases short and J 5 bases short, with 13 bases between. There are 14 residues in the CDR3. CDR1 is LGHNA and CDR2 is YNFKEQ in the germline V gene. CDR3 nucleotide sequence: TGTGCCAGCAGCCAACGCCCCAGGGAGCACGAGCAGTACTTC. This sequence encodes CASSQRPREHEQYF.

The CDR3 sequence is CASSPRVGVSYNEQFF. The DNA of the CDR3 is TGTGCCAGCAGCCCGAGGGTCGGAGTCTCCTACAATGAGCAGTTCTTC. The chain carries TRBV3-1 (or the pseudogene TRBV3-2) and TRBJ2-1; D is perhaps TRBD2 (5 bases). The CDR3 has 16 amino acids. Per the germline V gene, CDR1 is LGHDT and CDR2 is YNNKEL (reference sequence). Trimming pared 4 bases from V and 0 bases from J, leaving 13 bases between.

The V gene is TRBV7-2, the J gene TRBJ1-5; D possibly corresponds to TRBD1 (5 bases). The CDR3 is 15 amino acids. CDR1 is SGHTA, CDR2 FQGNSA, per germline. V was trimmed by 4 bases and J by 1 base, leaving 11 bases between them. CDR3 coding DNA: TGTGCCAGCAGCTGGGGGGGTGGGAGCAATCAGCCCCAGCATTTT. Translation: CASSWGGGSNQPQHF.

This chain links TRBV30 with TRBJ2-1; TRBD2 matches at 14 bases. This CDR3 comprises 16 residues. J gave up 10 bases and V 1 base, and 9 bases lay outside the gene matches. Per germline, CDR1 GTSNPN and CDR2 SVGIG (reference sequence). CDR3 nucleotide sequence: TGTGCCTGGAGTGAGGGGACTAGCGGGAGTGGAGTAGAGCAGTTCTTC. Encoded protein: CAWSEGTSGSGVEQFF.

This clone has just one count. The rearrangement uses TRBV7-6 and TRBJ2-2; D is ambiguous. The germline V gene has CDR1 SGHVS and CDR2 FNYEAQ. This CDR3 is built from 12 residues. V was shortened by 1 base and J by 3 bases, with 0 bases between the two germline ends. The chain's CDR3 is CASSLDTGELFF. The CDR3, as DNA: TGTGCCAGCAGCTTAGACACCGGGGAGCTGTTTTTT.

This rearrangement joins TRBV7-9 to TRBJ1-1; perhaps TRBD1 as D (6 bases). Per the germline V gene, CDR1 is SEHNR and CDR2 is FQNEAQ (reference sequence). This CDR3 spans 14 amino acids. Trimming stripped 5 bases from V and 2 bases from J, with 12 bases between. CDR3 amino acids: CASSQQQGNTEAFF. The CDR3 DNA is TGTGCCAGCAGCCAACAACAGGGTAACACTGAAGCTTTCTTT.

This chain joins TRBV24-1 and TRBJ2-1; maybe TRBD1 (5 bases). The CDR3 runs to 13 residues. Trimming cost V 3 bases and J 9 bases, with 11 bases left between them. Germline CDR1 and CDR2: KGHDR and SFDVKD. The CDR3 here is CATSDQGHTEQFF. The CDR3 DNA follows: TGTGCCACCAGTGATCAGGGTCACACTGAGCAGTTCTTC.

The CDR3 here is CASSLTETQYF. For the CDR3, the DNA is TGTGCCAGCAGTTTGACAGAGACCCAGTACTTC. The rearrangement links TRBV12-3 or TRBV12-4 to TRBJ2-5; D not resolved. The CDR3 covers 11 residues. The V end was cut by 3 bases, the J end by 4 bases, with 3 bases between.

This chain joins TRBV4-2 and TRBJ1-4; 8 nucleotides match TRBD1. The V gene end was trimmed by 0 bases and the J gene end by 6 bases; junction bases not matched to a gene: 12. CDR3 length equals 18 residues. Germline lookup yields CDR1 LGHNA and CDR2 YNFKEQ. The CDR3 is CASSQEARGLVGDEKLFF. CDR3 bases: TGTGCCAGCAGCCAAGAGGCCAGGGGGCTCGTAGGAGATGAAAAACTGTTTTTT.

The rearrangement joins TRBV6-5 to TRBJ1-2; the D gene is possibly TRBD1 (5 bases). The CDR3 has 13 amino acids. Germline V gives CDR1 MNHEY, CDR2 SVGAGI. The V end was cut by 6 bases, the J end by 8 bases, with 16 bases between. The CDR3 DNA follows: TGTGCCAGCAGACGGGACGCTAGTGGGGGCTACACCTTC. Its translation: CASRRDASGGYTF.

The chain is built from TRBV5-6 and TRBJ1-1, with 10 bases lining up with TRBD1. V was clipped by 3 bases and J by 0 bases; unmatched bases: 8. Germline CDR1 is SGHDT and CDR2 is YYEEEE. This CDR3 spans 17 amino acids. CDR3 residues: CASSSIRDRGMNTEAFF. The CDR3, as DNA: TGTGCCAGCAGCTCGATCCGGGACAGGGGCATGAACACTGAAGCTTTCTTT.